The 22 T cell receptor beta chains below come from one sample, sequenced in a study of beta chain features in type 1 diabetes. cDNA synthesis used the whole RNA isolate, giving expressed TCRB sequences. The data were produced by immunoSEQ multiplex PCR, yet TCRdb's version contains in-frame clones alone and is incomplete. The sample has hundreds of thousands of clones, roughly 13% seen once. The sequencing sample was made of naive CD4+ T cells from blood. All receptors come from a man in his thirties or forties in good health.

This clone turned up a few times. V and J are TRBV9 and TRBJ1-2, with 10 nucleotides matching TRBD1. With 3 bases clipped from V and 4 bases from J, the junction kept 9 bases outside the gene matches. The CDR3 has 16 residues. Per the germline V gene, CDR1 is SGDLS and CDR2 is YYNGEE. CDR3: CASSAHGTGVLYGYTF. The DNA of the CDR3 is TGTGCCAGCAGCGCTCATGGGACAGGGGTTCTCTATGGCTACACCTTC. Supplemented by reference TRBV9 and TRBJ1-2, the full variable domain reads DSGVTQTPKHLITATGQRVTLRCSPRSGDLSVYWYQQSLDQGLQFLIQYYNGEERAKGNILERFSAQQFPDLHSELNLSSLELGDSALYFCASSAHGTGVLYGYTFGSGTRLTVV.

The chain joins TRBV19 to TRBJ1-1; D gene uncertain. The CDR3 is 13 amino acids. Looked up from germline, CDR1 is LNHDA and CDR2 is SQIVND (reference sequence). Trimming removed 1 base at V and 7 bases at J, with 10 bases between. The CDR3 nucleotides read TGTGCCAGTAGTATAGGGCCGGTCCGTGAAGCTTTCTTT. This encodes CASSIGPVREAFF.

The chain combines TRBV9 with TRBJ1-5, with D unresolved. Trimming stripped 0 bases from V and 0 bases from J, with 10 bases between. CDR3 length: 16 residues. CDR1 and CDR2 (germline): SGDLS, YYNGEE. In DNA, the CDR3 is TGTGCCAGCAGCGTAGTGGCCAGCTTTAGCAATCAGCCCCAGCATTTT. Its translation: CASSVVASFSNQPQHF.

This clone was picked up a small number of times. The chain carries TRBV7-8 and TRBJ2-7; a weak D match, TRBD2 (6 bases). Germline loops: CDR1 SGHVS, CDR2 FQNEAQ. Between the trimmed V and J ends, which lost 5 bases and 3 bases, there was a span of 14 bases. This CDR3 is 14 amino acids long. The CDR3 DNA is TGTGCCAGCAGCGCGAATAGCGGCAACTACGAGCAGTACGTC. It translates to CASSANSGNYEQYV.

The gene calls are TRBV6-6 and TRBJ2-7, with D possibly TRBD1 on 5 matching bases. This CDR3 comprises 12 residues. Trimming pared 0 bases from V and 5 bases from J, leaving 5 bases between. CDR1 is MNHNY and CDR2 is SVGAGI in the germline V gene (reference sequence). CDR3 region: CASSYSGDEQYV. Written as DNA, the CDR3 is TGTGCCAGCAGTTACTCAGGGGACGAGCAGTACGTC.

This clone was seen only a few times. The V gene is TRBV7-3, the J gene TRBJ2-1; D possibly corresponds to TRBD2 (6 bases). CDR3 size: 15 residues. Germline V CDR1 and CDR2: SGHTA, FQGTGA. V dropped 2 bases and J dropped 7 bases, with 15 bases sitting between them. The CDR3 DNA sequence: TGTGCCAGCAGCTTAGGCGGGAAAGGTTTGAATGAGCAGTTCTTC. Protein: CASSLGGKGLNEQFF.

The J gene is TRBJ2-3, the V gene TRBV10-3; possibly TRBD1 or TRBD2 for D (6 bases each). The CDR3 has 13 amino acids. CDR1 and CDR2 (germline): ENHRY, SYGVKD. V lost 4 bases and J lost 6, with 11 bases in between. This chain's CDR3 is CAISGRRGDTQYF. Here the CDR3 DNA reads TGTGCCATCAGTGGAAGGAGGGGGGATACGCAGTATTTT.

This clone was seen a few times. This sequence joins TRBV7-3 and TRBJ2-5; D ambiguous. V lost 4 bases to trimming and J lost 3 bases, with 9 bases between them. This CDR3 has 13 residues. Per germline, CDR1 SGHTA and CDR2 FQGTGA. The CDR3 nucleotides are TGTGCCAGCAGCTCCAGGAACGAAGAGACCCAGTACTTC. Translating gives CASSSRNEETQYF. The full variable domain, completed using reference TRBV7-3 and TRBJ2-5, is GAGVSQTPSNKVTEKGKYVELRCDPISGHTALYWYRQSLGQGPEFLIYFQGTGAADDSGLPNDRFFAVRPEGSVSTLKIQRTERGDSAVYLCASSSRNEETQYFGPGTRLLVL.

This sequence joins TRBV2 and TRBJ1-6, with no clear D. The germline gives CDR1 SNHLY, CDR2 FYNNEI. CDR3 length: 17 residues. The ends were cut back, 2 bases at V and 6 bases at J, with 17 bases in the middle. CDR3 amino acids: CASSEISIAGPNSPLHF. CDR3 nucleotides: TGTGCCAGCAGTGAAATTTCCATAGCCGGGCCTAATTCACCCCTCCACTTT.

The CDR3 DNA follows: TGTGCCAGCAGCCAAGGAGGGGCTCCTAATGAAAAACTGTTTTTT. Its protein is CASSQGGAPNEKLFF. V gene TRBV4-2 combines with J gene TRBJ1-4; D might be TRBD1 (5 bases). The germline CDR1 and CDR2 sequences are LGHNA and YNFKEQ. The CDR3 extends over 15 amino acids. Trimming left V 1 base short and J 3 bases short, with 9 bases between.

The sample holds a few counts of this clone. This specimen includes other DNA sequences encoding the same CDR3. The chain combines TRBV12-5 with TRBJ2-5; D is uncertain. CDR1 LGHNT and CDR2 FRNRAP come from the germline V gene. V was shortened by 3 bases and J by 3 bases, with 2 bases between the two germline ends. This CDR3 contains 11 residues. CDR3 coding DNA: TGTGCTAGTGGTTTAGAAGAGACCCAGTACTTC. Amino acid sequence: CASGLEETQYF.

The J gene is TRBJ2-7, the V gene TRBV9; 7 bases align to TRBD1. Germline V CDR1 and CDR2: SGDLS, YYNGEE. J gave up 3 bases and V 2 bases, and 8 bases lay outside the gene matches. The CDR3 covers 15 residues. The CDR3 reads CASSVTGTESYEQYF. CDR3 bases: TGTGCCAGCAGCGTCACCGGGACAGAGAGCTACGAGCAGTACTTC. The whole variable domain, filled in from reference TRBV9 and TRBJ2-7, reads DSGVTQTPKHLITATGQRVTLRCSPRSGDLSVYWYQQSLDQGLQFLIQYYNGEERAKGNILERFSAQQFPDLHSELNLSSLELGDSALYFCASSVTGTESYEQYFGPGTRLTVT.

This clone was detected only a few times. The rearrangement links TRBV30 to TRBJ2-7; D is unresolved. The CDR3 runs 15 residues. Germline loops: CDR1 GTSNPN, CDR2 SVGIG (reference sequence). With 2 bases removed from V and 2 bases from J, the gap between germline ends came to 16 bases. The DNA of the CDR3 is TGTGCCTGGAGTTATAAATTACCGGGCGCCTACGAGCAGTACGTC. It specifies CAWSYKLPGAYEQYV.

This chain joins TRBV29-1 and TRBJ2-5; possible D gene TRBD1, 5 bases. With 1 base removed from V and 7 bases from J, the gap between germline ends came to 13 bases. The CDR3 has 13 amino acids. Germline CDR1 SQVTM, CDR2 ANQGSEA. The CDR3 here is CSVEVNLGATQYF. The CDR3 nucleotides read TGCAGCGTTGAAGTCAACCTAGGGGCGACCCAGTACTTC.

This clone was recorded a few times. This chain uses TRBV6-6 with TRBJ1-1; maybe TRBD1 (6 bases). CDR3 length: 15 amino acids. CDR1 and CDR2 from the germline V gene are MNHNY and SVGAGI (reference sequence). With 6 bases removed from V and 0 bases from J, the gap between germline ends came to 14 bases. CDR3 protein: CASSYRAPMNTEAFF. The DNA for the CDR3 is TGTGCCAGCAGCTACAGGGCTCCGATGAACACTGAAGCTTTCTTT.

The chain's CDR3 is CASSATQRTSGYYEQFF. The CDR3 DNA sequence: TGTGCCAGCAGCGCAACTCAGAGGACTAGTGGTTACTATGAGCAGTTCTTC. V is TRBV9 and J is TRBJ2-1, with 7 bases lining up with TRBD2. This CDR3 has 17 residues. The ends lost 3 bases at V and 8 bases at J; junction bases unmatched: 17. Germline assignment: CDR1 SGDLS and CDR2 YYNGEE. Using reference TRBV9 and TRBJ2-1 for the parts outside the CDR3, the full variable domain is DSGVTQTPKHLITATGQRVTLRCSPRSGDLSVYWYQQSLDQGLQFLIQYYNGEERAKGNILERFSAQQFPDLHSELNLSSLELGDSALYFCASSATQRTSGYYEQFFGPGTRLTVL.

This clone was found a few times. CDR3 DNA: TGTGCCAGCAGTGACCTTCCCCGGGGGGAGACCCAGTACTTC. Amino acids: CASSDLPRGETQYF. The chain combines TRBV6-1 with TRBJ2-5; TRBD2 is a possible D gene (6 bases). CDR1 MNHNS and CDR2 SASEGT come from the germline V gene. The CDR3 loop spans 14 amino acids. V lost 3 bases and J 5 bases, leaving 13 bases between the germline ends.

The CDR3 DNA reads as TGCAGCGCCTGGGAGGGCGGCCCCGGGGAGCTGTTTTTT. This encodes CSAWEGGPGELFF. The chain couples TRBV29-1 to TRBJ2-2; TRBD2 matches at 7 bases. The CDR3 extends over 13 amino acids. Germline V gene data show CDR1 as SQVTM and CDR2 as ANQGSEA. V shed 7 bases and J 6 bases; nucleotides not matched to a gene: 8.

The rearrangement joins TRBV5-6 to TRBJ2-1, with D possibly called TRBD1 or TRBD2 (5 bases each). CDR1 is SGHDT and CDR2 is YYEEEE in the germline V gene. The V and J ends lost 4 bases and 7 bases respectively, with 12 bases between them. The CDR3 totals 13 residues. This CDR3 reads CASSPGAWNEQFF. Here the CDR3 DNA reads TGTGCCAGCAGCCCCGGGGCTTGGAATGAGCAGTTCTTC.

This rearrangement joins TRBV10-3 to TRBJ2-3; D remains ambiguous. This CDR3 has 12 residues. V gave up 3 bases and J gave up 6 bases, with 7 bases separating them. Germline CDR1 is ENHRY and CDR2 is SYGVKD. In DNA, the CDR3 is TGTGCCATCAGTGAAGGGTCGGATACGCAGTATTTT. It encodes CAISEGSDTQYF.

The J gene is TRBJ2-2, the V gene TRBV14; no definite D call. V shed 4 bases and J shed 4 bases, with 7 bases lying between them. This CDR3 contains 13 residues. From germline, CDR1 is SGHDN and CDR2 FVKESK. As DNA, the CDR3 is TGTGCCAGCAGCCTCAGCATCACCGGGGAGCTGTTTTTT. Its translation: CASSLSITGELFF.

This clone was seen more than once but under ten times. The gene calls are TRBV4-1 and TRBJ2-4; D gene unclear. Germline assignment: CDR1 MGHRA and CDR2 YSYEKL. Trimming took off 0 bases at V and 10 bases at J, with 13 bases between the two ends. This CDR3 comprises 14 residues. This chain's CDR3 is CASSQDAATEIQYF. CDR3 coding DNA: TGCGCCAGCAGCCAAGATGCGGCAACCGAGATTCAGTACTTC.